A selection of T cell receptor beta chains follows, all from one sample in a study of human T cells and chemical hapten exposure. TCRdb processed the RACE reads anew with MiXCR; each CDR3 protein has one entry. The profile shows around 56,000 distinct CDR3 sequences, roughly a tenth of them singletons. Sequences were derived from whole blood, sampled in connection with sensitization to the hapten diphenylcyclopropenone (DPC). Receptors originate from a middle-aged man with alopecia areata. Some clones in this sample may be carry-over from other donors' samples. CDR3s include the opening cysteine and the closing phenylalanine or tryptophan. D genes are given only for firm matches. Not all rows give a size; the values are once, few, many and, for expanded clones, a class.

CDR3aa	CDR3nt	d_gene	j_gene	v_gene	abundance
CSAAPRSSYEQYF	TGCAGTGCTGCACCGAGGAGCTCCTACGAGCAGTACTTC	.	TRBJ2-7	TRBV20-1	.
CASSFTPLLPRVDTQYF	TGTGCCAGCAGCTTCACTCCCCTCCTCCCTCGGGTAGATACGCAGTATTTT	.	TRBJ2-3	TRBV7-4	.
CASSFRTGHNYGYTF	TGTGCCAGCAGCTTCCGGACAGGGCACAACTATGGCTACACCTTC	TRBD1	TRBJ1-2	TRBV7-9	many
CASSERDSGKLFF	TGTGCCAGCAGTGAGCGGGACTCAGGAAAACTGTTTTTT	.	TRBJ1-4	TRBV7-8	.
CASSPVARGETQYF	TGTGCCAGCAGCCCTGTAGCGAGGGGGGAGACCCAGTACTTC	.	TRBJ2-5	TRBV25-1	few
CASRFKIRPYNEQFF	TGTGCAAGTCGCTTCAAAATCAGACCCTACAATGAGCAGTTCTTC	.	TRBJ2-1	TRBV12-2	.
CSGRGNEQFF	TGCAGCGGTAGGGGTAATGAGCAGTTCTTC	.	TRBJ2-1	TRBV29-1	many
CASSNRDTHSYEQYF	TGTGCCAGCAGCAACAGGGACACCCACTCCTACGAGCAGTACTTC	.	TRBJ2-7	TRBV5-5	.
CASSQTSGYRGANVLTF	TGTGCCAGCAGCCAGACTAGCGGATATAGAGGGGCCAACGTCCTGACTTTC	TRBD2	TRBJ2-6	TRBV7-8	.
CSAPSDKEVEAFF	TGCAGTGCTCCTTCGGACAAAGAGGTTGAAGCTTTCTTT	.	TRBJ1-1	TRBV20-1	many
CASSALAGGTDTQYF	TGTGCCAGCAGCGCGTTAGCGGGGGGCACAGATACGCAGTATTTT	TRBD2	TRBJ2-3	TRBV9	many
CSARDRPSIREGTDTQYF	TGCAGTGCTAGAGATCGCCCCTCCATCCGGGAGGGCACAGATACGCAGTATTTT	TRBD2	TRBJ2-3	TRBV20-1	many
CASSFGRAPYGYTF	TGTGCCAGCAGTTTTGGAAGGGCGCCCTATGGCTACACCTTC	.	TRBJ1-2	TRBV27	many
CASRRGADEKLFF	TGTGCCAGCCGCCGGGGGGCGGATGAAAAACTGTTTTTT	.	TRBJ1-4	TRBV3-1	many
CASSLRPSSEETQYF	TGCGCCAGCAGCTTGCGGCCCTCATCGGAGGAGACCCAGTACTTC	.	TRBJ2-5	TRBV5-1	many
CASSSRQGTDTQYF	TGCGCCAGCAGCTCAAGACAGGGCACAGATACGCAGTATTTT	.	TRBJ2-3	TRBV4-1	.
CASSLDSITDTQYF	TGCGCCAGCAGCTTGGACTCAATTACAGATACGCAGTATTTT	.	TRBJ2-3	TRBV5-1	many
CASSRDRFYEQYF	TGTGCCAGCAGCAGAGACAGGTTCTACGAGCAGTACTTC	.	TRBJ2-7	TRBV7-7	many
CSVSIGLARTSSYNEQFF	TGCAGCGTGTCGATTGGGCTAGCGCGAACTAGCTCCTACAATGAGCAGTTCTTC	.	TRBJ2-1	TRBV29-1	many
CASAGTDSNQPQHF	TGTGCCAGCGCCGGGACAGATAGCAATCAGCCCCAGCATTTT	TRBD1	TRBJ1-5	TRBV28	many
CASSLEAGGNYEQYF	TGTGCCAGCAGCTTAGAGGCGGGAGGGAACTACGAGCAGTACTTC	TRBD2	TRBJ2-7	TRBV7-3	few
CASSLDTLQETQYF	TGTGCCAGCAGTTTGGACACCTTACAAGAGACCCAGTACTTC	.	TRBJ2-5	TRBV28	.
CASSVGGGTTDTQYF	TGTGCCAGCAGCGTAGGTGGGGGTACCACAGATACGCAGTATTTT	.	TRBJ2-3	TRBV9	.
CAISPKGGREQYF	TGTGCCATCAGTCCTAAGGGGGGCCGCGAGCAGTACTTC	.	TRBJ2-7	TRBV10-3	many
CASLGNTEAFF	TGTGCCAGTCTGGGAAACACTGAAGCTTTCTTT	.	TRBJ1-1	TRBV28	few
CASSLYKTALNTEAFF	TGTGCCAGCAGTTTATATAAGACAGCCCTGAACACTGAAGCTTTCTTT	.	TRBJ1-1	TRBV28	many
CATAQGGTGAYGYTF	TGTGCCACCGCCCAAGGGGGGACAGGGGCCTATGGCTACACCTTC	TRBD1	TRBJ1-2	TRBV19	few